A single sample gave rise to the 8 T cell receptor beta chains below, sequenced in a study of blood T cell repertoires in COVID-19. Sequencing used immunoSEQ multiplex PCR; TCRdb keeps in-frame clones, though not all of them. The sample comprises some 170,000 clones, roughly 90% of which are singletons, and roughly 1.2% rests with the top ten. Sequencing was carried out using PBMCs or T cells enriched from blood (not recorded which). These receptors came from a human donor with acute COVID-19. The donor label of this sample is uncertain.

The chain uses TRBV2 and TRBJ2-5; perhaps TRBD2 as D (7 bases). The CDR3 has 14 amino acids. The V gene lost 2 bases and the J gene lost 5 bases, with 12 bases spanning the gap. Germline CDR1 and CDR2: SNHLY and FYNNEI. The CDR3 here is CASSESGGAETQYF. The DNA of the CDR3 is TGTGCCAGCAGTGAATCGGGGGGCGCGGAGACCCAGTACTTC.

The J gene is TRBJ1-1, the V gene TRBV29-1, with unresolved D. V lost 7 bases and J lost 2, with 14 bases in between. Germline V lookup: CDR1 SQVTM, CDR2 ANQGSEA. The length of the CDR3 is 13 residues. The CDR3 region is CSAQSHTNTEAFF. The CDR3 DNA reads TGCAGCGCTCAAAGTCACACCAACACTGAAGCTTTCTTT.

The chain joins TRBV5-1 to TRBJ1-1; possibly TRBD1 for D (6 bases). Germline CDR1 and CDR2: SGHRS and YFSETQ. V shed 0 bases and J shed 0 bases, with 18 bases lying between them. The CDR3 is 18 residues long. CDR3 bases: TGCGCCAGCAGCTTGGCCCCCTCGGACAGCGAGTTGAACACTGAAGCTTTCTTT. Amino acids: CASSLAPSDSELNTEAFF.

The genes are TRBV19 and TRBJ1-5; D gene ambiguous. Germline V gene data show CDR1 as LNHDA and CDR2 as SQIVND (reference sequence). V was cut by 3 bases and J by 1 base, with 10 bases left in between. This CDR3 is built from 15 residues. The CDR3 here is CASSIEANSNQPQHF. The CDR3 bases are TGTGCCAGTAGTATCGAGGCTAACAGCAATCAGCCCCAGCATTTT.

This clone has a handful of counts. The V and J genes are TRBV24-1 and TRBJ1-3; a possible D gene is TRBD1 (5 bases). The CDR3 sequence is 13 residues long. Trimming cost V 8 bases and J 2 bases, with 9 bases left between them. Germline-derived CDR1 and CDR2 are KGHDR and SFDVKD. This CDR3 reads CATMPGTGNTIYF. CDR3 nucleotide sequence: TGTGCCACCATGCCAGGGACTGGAAACACCATATATTTT.

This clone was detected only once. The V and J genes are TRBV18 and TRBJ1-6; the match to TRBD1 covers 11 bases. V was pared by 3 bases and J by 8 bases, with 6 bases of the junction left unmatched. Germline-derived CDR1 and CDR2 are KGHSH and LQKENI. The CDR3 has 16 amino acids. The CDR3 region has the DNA TGTGCCAGCTCACCTTACCCGGGACAGGGGGATTCACCCCTCCACTTT. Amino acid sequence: CASSPYPGQGDSPLHF.

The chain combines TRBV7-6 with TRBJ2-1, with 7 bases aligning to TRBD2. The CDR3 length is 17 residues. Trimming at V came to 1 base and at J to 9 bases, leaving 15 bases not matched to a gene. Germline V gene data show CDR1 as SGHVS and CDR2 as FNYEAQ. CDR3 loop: CASSLVSGLGGSREQFF. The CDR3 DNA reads TGTGCCAGCAGCTTAGTGAGCGGGTTGGGCGGGAGTCGTGAGCAGTTCTTC.

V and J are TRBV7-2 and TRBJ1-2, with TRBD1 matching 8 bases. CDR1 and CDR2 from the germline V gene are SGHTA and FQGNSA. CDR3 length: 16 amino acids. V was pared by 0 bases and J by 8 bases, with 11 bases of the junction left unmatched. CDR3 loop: CASSLALDRVAEGYTF. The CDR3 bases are TGTGCCAGCAGCTTAGCCTTGGACAGGGTTGCAGAGGGCTACACCTTC.